Sequencing of this T cell receptor (beta chain) was carried out in a study of T cells in Graves' hyperthyroidism and ophthalmopathy. The study's findings and limits: The model identified upcoming ophthalmopathy a median roughly 6.5 months ahead of onset.

The CDR3 covers 15 residues. Losses at the gene ends were 7 bases for V and 7 bases for J; bases not matched to a gene: 12. RNA transcripts served as the template for amplifying TCR beta CDR3 regions. Using the HTBI primer set, a first-round RT-PCR was run on the TCR CDR3. TCRdb ran MiXCR on the multiplex PCR reads and lists one entry per CDR3 protein. Here the sample spans 300,000 to 450,000 distinct CDR3 sequences, 13% to 15% being singletons. This clonotype was counted ten times or more. Its matching antigen is unknown. This clonotype was sampled from a woman aged 25 to 45 with Graves' ophthalmopathy. Input material: blood. The chain has TRBV12-3 or TRBV12-4 and TRBJ1-4; 7 bases line up with TRBD1. The CDR3 DNA sequence: TGTGCCAGCACCTGGACAGGTTACGTCCTTGAAAAACTGTTTTTT. The encoded protein is CASTWTGYVLEKLFF.